A single sample is the source of the 31 T cell receptor beta chains below, sequenced in a study. Some clones are missing from TCRdb's copy, which holds only in-frame ones; the method was immunoSEQ multiplex PCR. Here the sample spans approximately 53,000 clones, approximately 95% being singletons. The material sequenced was PBMCs. These receptors were taken from a man between 35 and 55 years old with rheumatoid arthritis.

J is TRBJ2-7 and V is TRBV3-1 (or the pseudogene TRBV3-2); D unclear. This CDR3 region has 15 residues. Deletions cut 0 bases from V and 3 bases from J, with 12 bases between. CDR1 and CDR2 from the germline V gene are LGHDT and YNNKEL (reference sequence). In nucleotides, the CDR3 is TGTGCCAGCAGCCAAGATATTAGAAATTACTACGAGCAGTACTTC. Amino acids: CASSQDIRNYYEQYF.

The chain is built from TRBV30 and TRBJ1-3; maybe TRBD1 (6 bases). Trimming stripped 2 bases from V and 0 bases from J, with 11 bases between. The germline gives CDR1 GTSNPN, CDR2 SVGIG (reference sequence). The CDR3 loop spans 15 amino acids. Here the CDR3 reads CAWSKGQFSGNTIYF. As DNA, the CDR3 is TGTGCCTGGAGTAAAGGACAGTTCTCTGGAAACACCATATATTTT.

V gene TRBV7-9 combines with J gene TRBJ1-3, with D possibly TRBD1 on 5 matching bases. Between the trimmed V and J ends, which lost 5 bases and 0 bases, there was a span of 8 bases. CDR1 is SEHNR, CDR2 FQNEAQ, per germline (reference sequence). The CDR3 runs 14 residues. For the CDR3, the DNA is TGTGCCAGCAGCCTGACAGCCTCTGGAAACACCATATATTTT. Amino acid sequence: CASSLTASGNTIYF.

This chain joins TRBV18 and TRBJ2-7, with 9 bases identical to TRBD1. The V and J ends lost 6 bases and 0 bases, in that order; junction bases with no gene match: 6. The CDR3 extends over 15 amino acids. Germline V gives CDR1 KGHSH, CDR2 LQKENI. The CDR3 spells CASSDRTGASYEQYF. CDR3 coding DNA: TGTGCCAGCTCGGACAGGACAGGGGCCTCCTACGAGCAGTACTTC.

The gene calls are TRBV5-1 and TRBJ1-3; unclear D gene. Looked up from germline, CDR1 is SGHRS and CDR2 is YFSETQ. The V end lost 0 bases, the J end lost 0 bases, and 7 bases lay between the germline ends. The CDR3 is 15 residues long. The CDR3 DNA follows: TGCGCCAGCAGCTTGGGGGTTCCCTCTGGAAACACCATATATTTT. As protein: CASSLGVPSGNTIYF. Full variable domain (remainder filled in from reference TRBV5-1 and TRBJ1-3): KAGVTQTPRYLIKTRGQQVTLSCSPISGHRSVSWYQQTPGQGLQFLFEYFSETQRNKGNFPGRFSGRQFSNSRSEMNVSTLELGDSALYLCASSLGVPSGNTIYFGEGSWLTVV.

This sequence joins TRBV10-3 and TRBJ2-1; 10 bases are a match to TRBD2. V trimming: 0 bases; J trimming: 3 bases; junction bases outside the gene matches: 5. The CDR3 runs 17 residues. Germline-derived CDR1 and CDR2 are ENHRY and SYGVKD. The CDR3 sequence is CAISESGTSGDYNEQFF. The CDR3 DNA reads as TGTGCCATCAGTGAGTCGGGAACTAGCGGGGACTACAATGAGCAGTTCTTC.

The chain joins TRBV2 to TRBJ2-1; 13 bases are a match to TRBD2. This CDR3 has 14 residues. Germline CDR1 is SNHLY and CDR2 is FYNNEI. V trimming: 6 bases; J trimming: 10 bases; junction bases outside the gene matches: 6. The CDR3 DNA sequence: TGTGCCAGCAGCTGGACTAGCGGGGGACGGGAGCAGTTCTTC. This codes for CASSWTSGGREQFF.

The chain couples TRBV5-1 to TRBJ2-1; 15 positions agree with TRBD2. The V gene's germline CDR1 is SGHRS and CDR2 YFSETQ. The CDR3 runs to 17 residues. V shed 3 bases and J 7 bases; nucleotides not matched to a gene: 8. CDR3 region: CASSYGLAGGYENEQFF. For the CDR3, the DNA is TGCGCCAGCAGCTATGGACTAGCGGGGGGGTATGAAAATGAGCAGTTCTTC.

The rearrangement joins TRBV29-1 to TRBJ1-5; TRBD1 is a possible D gene (5 bases). Germline V CDR1 and CDR2: SQVTM, ANQGSEA. The CDR3 runs to 13 residues. V shed 0 bases and J shed 7 bases, with 10 bases lying between them. CDR3 nucleotides: TGCAGCGTTGAAGAAGGGGTCGGGCAGCCCCAGCATTTT. It codes for CSVEEGVGQPQHF.

The genes are TRBV20-1 and TRBJ2-3; D not resolved. The V end was cut by 2 bases, the J end by 6 bases, with 6 bases between. The CDR3 contains 11 residues. Germline V CDR1 and CDR2: DFQATT, SNEGSKA (reference sequence). CDR3 sequence reads: CSARLVDTQYF. The CDR3 DNA follows: TGCAGTGCTAGATTGGTGGATACGCAGTATTTT.

The chain joins TRBV6-2 or TRBV6-3 to TRBJ2-7; 7 bases are shared with TRBD1. The CDR3 has 16 residues. With V trimmed by 0 bases and J by 4 bases, 9 bases remained unmatched. CDR1 is MNHEY and CDR2 is SVGEGT in the germline V gene. CDR3 sequence: CASSYSKGGSHYEQYF. For the CDR3, the DNA is TGTGCCAGCAGTTACTCGAAAGGGGGCAGTCATTACGAGCAGTACTTC.

This chain connects TRBV29-1 to TRBJ1-6; D is perhaps TRBD1 (6 bases). CDR1 and CDR2 from the germline V gene are SQVTM and ANQGSEA. V was cut by 3 bases and J by 11 bases, with 11 bases left in between. The CDR3 spans 12 residues. Written as DNA, the CDR3 is TGCAGCGTTGACAGGGGTTGTACACCCCTCCACTTT. This encodes CSVDRGCTPLHF.

V gene TRBV7-9 combines with J gene TRBJ1-4; 10 bases fit TRBD1. The CDR3 length is 17 residues. Germline CDR1 SEHNR, CDR2 FQNEAQ (reference sequence). With 1 base clipped from V and 0 bases from J, the junction kept 2 bases outside the gene matches. In DNA form, the CDR3 reads TGTGCCAGCAGCTTAGGACAGGGGGCTGCAACTAATGAAAAACTGTTTTTT. Its protein product is CASSLGQGAATNEKLFF.

The CDR3 spells CASSLTSGSDEQFF. CDR3 DNA: TGTGCCAGCAGTTTGACTAGCGGGTCGGATGAGCAGTTCTTC. J is TRBJ2-1 and V is TRBV27; 10 bases are shared with TRBD2. CDR1 is MNHEY and CDR2 is SMNVEV in the germline V gene (reference sequence). The CDR3 contains 14 residues. The V gene end was trimmed by 3 bases and the J gene end by 8 bases; junction bases not matched to a gene: 4.

The V gene is TRBV4-1, the J gene TRBJ1-2; 7 bases align to TRBD1. V dropped 0 bases and J dropped 6; count of bases not matched to a gene: 10. Germline loops: CDR1 MGHRA, CDR2 YSYEKL. The CDR3 has 16 residues. In DNA form, the CDR3 reads TGCGCCAGCAGCCAAGAGGTGGGCAGGGGGAAGGATGGCTACACCTTC. Protein sequence: CASSQEVGRGKDGYTF.

The rearrangement joins TRBV5-6 to TRBJ1-1; 11 nucleotides agree with TRBD1. In germline, CDR1 is SGHDT, CDR2 YYEEEE. The CDR3 contains 14 residues. V trimming: 4 bases; J trimming: 8 bases; junction bases outside the gene matches: 7. The CDR3: CASSLAWTGGEAFF. In DNA form, the CDR3 reads TGTGCCAGCAGCCTAGCATGGACAGGGGGCGAAGCTTTCTTT.

The V and J genes are TRBV5-8 and TRBJ1-4, with 8 nucleotides matching TRBD1. This CDR3 comprises 15 residues. J was trimmed by 5 bases and V by 2 bases; bases with no gene match: 5. Germline CDR1 is SGHTS and CDR2 is YDEGEE. The CDR3 spells CASSLGQGGNEKLFF. The CDR3 DNA sequence: TGTGCCAGCAGCTTAGGACAGGGAGGGAATGAAAAACTGTTTTTT.

This chain joins TRBV28 and TRBJ2-1, with no clear D. Germline CDR1 reads MDHEN; CDR2 reads SYDVKM. This CDR3 comprises 15 residues. Trimming stripped 3 bases from V and 4 bases from J, with 13 bases between. Here the CDR3 DNA reads TGTGCCAGCAGTTTTGAGTCTCAGCCATACAATGAGCAGTTCTTC. Protein sequence: CASSFESQPYNEQFF.

Only one count was recorded for this clone. The chain employs TRBV12-3 or TRBV12-4 and TRBJ1-4, with 8 bases aligning to TRBD1. V gave up 5 bases and J gave up 14 bases; unmatched junction bases: 4. CDR3 length: 11 amino acids. As DNA, the CDR3 is TGTGCCAGCAGTCAAGGACAGGGTCTGTTTTTT. It yields the protein CASSQGQGLFF.

This chain joins TRBV4-3 and TRBJ2-1, with D perhaps TRBD2 (5 bases). The CDR3 spans 17 residues. V gave up 0 bases and J gave up 0 bases, with 12 bases separating them. Germline values: CDR1 LGHNA, CDR2 YSLEER. The CDR3 coding sequence is TGCGCCAGCAGCCAAGATAAATTAGGGAGCTCCTACAATGAGCAGTTCTTC. This gives the protein CASSQDKLGSSYNEQFF.

The chain links TRBV18 to TRBJ2-7; D gene ambiguous. The CDR3 runs 12 residues. Germline V lookup: CDR1 KGHSH, CDR2 LQKENI. Trimming shortened V by 3 bases and J by 3 bases, and 6 bases separated the two germline ends. The DNA for the CDR3 is TGTGCCAGCTCACCGGAATACTACGAGCAGTACTTC. Encoded protein: CASSPEYYEQYF.

V and J are TRBV25-1 and TRBJ1-1; D is uncertain. CDR1 is MGHDK and CDR2 is SYGVNS in the germline V gene. The CDR3 sequence is 13 residues long. The germline V and J ends were trimmed by 4 bases and 8 bases, with 14 bases remaining between them. In DNA, the CDR3 is TGTGCCAGCAGTGTGGCAGGCTCTTCCGAAGCTTTCTTT. Amino acid sequence: CASSVAGSSEAFF.

This clone was picked up one time. The V and J genes are TRBV11-2 and TRBJ1-3; weak D call: TRBD1 (5 bases). Trimming took off 3 bases at V and 0 bases at J, with 12 bases between the two ends. This CDR3 is 16 amino acids long. The germline CDR1 and CDR2 sequences are SGHAT and FQNNGV. The CDR3 loop is CASSLGGRGSGNTIYF. The CDR3 bases are TGTGCCAGCAGCTTGGGGGGTAGGGGCTCTGGAAACACCATATATTTT.

The chain joins TRBV10-2 to TRBJ2-7; TRBD1 aligns across 8 bases. CDR3 length equals 16 residues. V trimming: 0 bases; J trimming: 1 base; junction bases outside the gene matches: 5. Germline V gives CDR1 WSHSY, CDR2 SAAADI. The CDR3 is CASSESKTGESYEQYF. Written as DNA, the CDR3 is TGCGCCAGCAGTGAGTCGAAGACAGGGGAGTCCTACGAGCAGTACTTC.

This sequence joins TRBV3-1 (or the pseudogene TRBV3-2) and TRBJ2-3, with D maybe TRBD2 (5 bases). This CDR3 region has 13 residues. V gave up 5 bases and J gave up 6 bases, with 12 bases separating them. Germline V lookup: CDR1 LGHDT, CDR2 YNNKEL (reference sequence). The CDR3 bases are TGTGCCAGCAGCTTCAGGTCGGGGGATACGCAGTATTTT. Translated: CASSFRSGDTQYF.

The chain recombines TRBV21-1 with TRBJ2-3; the DNA was not compared with TRBD2, the D call given in the table. TRBV21-1 is a pseudogene. The CDR3 is 17 residues long. CDR3 DNA: TGTGCCAGCAGCAAAGGGCTAGCGGGGGGATACACAGATACGCAGTATTTT. This translates into CASSKGLAGGYTDTQYF.

The gene calls are TRBV7-9 and TRBJ1-5; 7 nucleotides agree with TRBD1. Germline V gives CDR1 SEHNR, CDR2 FQNEAQ (reference sequence). J gave up 4 bases and V 2 bases, and 8 bases lay outside the gene matches. The CDR3 totals 16 residues. CDR3 in amino acids: CASSLTGQGGNQPQHF. CDR3 coding DNA: TGTGCCAGCAGCTTAACCGGCCAGGGGGGGAATCAGCCCCAGCATTTT.

V and J are TRBV9 and TRBJ2-1; the match to TRBD1 covers 8 bases. Per the germline V gene, CDR1 is SGDLS and CDR2 is YYNGEE. The CDR3 length is 15 residues. Trimming cost V 0 bases and J 7 bases; bases outside gene matches: 6. CDR3 bases: TGTGCCAGCAGCGTAGTAACAGGGGGTGAGAATGAGCAGTTCTTC. It yields the protein CASSVVTGGENEQFF.

The rearrangement joins TRBV11-1 to TRBJ2-1, with TRBD1 as a possible D gene (6 bases). Germline V gene data show CDR1 as SGHAT and CDR2 as FQDESV (reference sequence). The CDR3 spans 15 residues. The V gene lost 5 bases and the J gene lost 0 bases, with 11 bases spanning the gap. The CDR3 protein is CASSPGQSSYNEQFF. CDR3 DNA: TGTGCCAGCAGCCCGGGACAATCCTCCTACAATGAGCAGTTCTTC.

This clone was seen only once. The chain links TRBV19 to TRBJ1-1; D ambiguous. Germline V lookup: CDR1 LNHDA, CDR2 SQIVND (reference sequence). This CDR3 region has 14 residues. V gave up 7 bases and J gave up 0 bases, with 12 bases separating them. As DNA, the CDR3 is TGTGCCAGTACCGCACGGAATGTGAACACTGAAGCTTTCTTT. Its protein is CASTARNVNTEAFF.

CDR3 sequence (DNA): TGTGCCTGGAGTCCTCAGGGGGTAGGGGAGCTGTTTTTT. Translating gives CAWSPQGVGELFF. The V gene is TRBV30, the J gene TRBJ2-2, with 7 bases matching TRBD1. V dropped 2 bases and J dropped 8; count of bases not matched to a gene: 5. CDR3 length equals 13 residues. Germline CDR1 GTSNPN, CDR2 SVGIG (reference sequence).